The clone carrying this T cell receptor beta chain came up a few times. Its antigen is still unknown. The CDR3 totals 13 residues. V trimming: 11 bases; J trimming: 0 bases; junction bases outside the gene matches: 7. Germline CDR1 MNHNS, CDR2 SASEGT. This specimen belongs to a study of OX40 agonist ivuxolimab in advanced cancers. Turning to the study itself: The group had a mean age of around 60 years, ranged from about 20 to 79, and was just under 85% male. Under the entry rules, prior anti-PD-1, anti-PD-L1 or anti-CTLA-4 therapy was allowed, and 40% had some. Study-level results: Low normalized T-cell clonal expansion was additionally recorded for some nonresponders. Both blood CD4+ and CD8+ T cells showed clonal growth by week 6 at 0.1 to 3.0 mg/kg.

Some clones are missing from TCRdb's copy, which holds only in-frame ones; the method was immunoSEQ multiplex PCR. The top ten clones hold 0.55% to 0.65% of a sample with fewer than 75,000 clones, 87% of them seen once. This material consisted of CD4+ or CD8+ T cells sorted from blood, taken in a trial of the OX40 agonist ivuxolimab. The chain employs TRBV6-1 and TRBJ2-7; 7 bases agree with TRBD1. This TCR derives from an adult with an advanced solid tumor such as melanoma, head and neck, liver or kidney cancer. CDR3: CAGRQGSSYEQYF. Here the CDR3 DNA reads TGTGCCGGGCGACAGGGCAGCTCCTACGAGCAGTACTTC.